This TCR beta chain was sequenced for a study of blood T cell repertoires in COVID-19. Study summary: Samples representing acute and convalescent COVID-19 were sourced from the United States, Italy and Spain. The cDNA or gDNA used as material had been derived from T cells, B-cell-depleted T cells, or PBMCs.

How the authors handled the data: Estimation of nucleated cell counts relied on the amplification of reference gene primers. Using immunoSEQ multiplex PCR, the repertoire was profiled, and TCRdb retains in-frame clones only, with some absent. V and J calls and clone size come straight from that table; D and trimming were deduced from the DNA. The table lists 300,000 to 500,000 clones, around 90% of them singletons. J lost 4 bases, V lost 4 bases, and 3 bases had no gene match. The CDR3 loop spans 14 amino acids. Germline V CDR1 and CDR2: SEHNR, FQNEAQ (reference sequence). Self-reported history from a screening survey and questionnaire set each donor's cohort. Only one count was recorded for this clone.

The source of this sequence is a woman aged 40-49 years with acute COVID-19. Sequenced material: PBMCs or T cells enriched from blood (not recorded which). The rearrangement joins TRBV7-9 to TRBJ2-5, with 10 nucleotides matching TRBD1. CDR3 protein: CASSSGQGGETQYF. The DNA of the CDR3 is TGTGCCAGCAGCTCCGGACAGGGGGGAGAGACCCAGTACTTC.